This is a list of T cell receptor beta chains from one sample in a study of T cell changes during pregnancy in multiple sclerosis. Libraries were prepared by immunoSEQ multiplex PCR; TCRdb keeps only in-frame clonotypes and omits some of them. The table lists 85,000 to 90,000 clones, 75% to 95% of them singletons. The specimen was peripheral blood, collected in the first trimester of pregnancy. The receptors here all came from a female donor in good health, enrolled as a control in a pregnancy study. Both conserved end residues are part of each CDR3. The D gene is left open where the match is weak. The size entry is marked missing in some rows and otherwise reads once, few, many or a size class.

DNA,CDR3,V,size,D,J
TGTGCCAGCAGCCGGGGGAGGGGCGGCAATCAGCCCCAGCATTTT,CASSRGRGGNQPQHF,TRBV5-6,NA,NA,TRBJ1-5
TGTGCCAGCAGACGCCCGGGACAGGAACATGGCTACACCTTC,CASRRPGQEHGYTF,TRBV4-2,few,TRBD1,TRBJ1-2
TGCGCCAGCAGCTTGGCCCCACAGGGAACGGGGGGCTACACCTTC,CASSLAPQGTGGYTF,TRBV5-1,NA,NA,TRBJ1-2
TGTGCCAGCTCACCAGGAGAAACCCTCTATGGCTACACCTTC,CASSPGETLYGYTF,TRBV18,NA,NA,TRBJ1-2
TGTGCCACCAGCCTAGAATATAGCAATCAGCCCCAGCATTTT,CATSLEYSNQPQHF,TRBV15,NA,NA,TRBJ1-5
TGCGCCAGCAGCCAAGAGGAGGGTCAGCCCCAGCATTTT,CASSQEEGQPQHF,TRBV4-1,NA,NA,TRBJ1-5
TGTGCCAGCAGCCAAGAAGGAGGGATTGCCAAAAACATTCAGTACTTC,CASSQEGGIAKNIQYF,TRBV4-2,NA,NA,TRBJ2-4
TGTGCCAGCTCACCCGGACAAGGAATTGTTAGTGGCTACACCTTC,CASSPGQGIVSGYTF,TRBV18,NA,NA,TRBJ1-2
TGTGCCAGCAGTTTTAGCGGGGGGCGCCTCACAGATACGCAGTATTTT,CASSFSGGRLTDTQYF,TRBV27,NA,TRBD2,TRBJ2-3
TGTGCCAGCAGCTTTTCGGCCGTTGCGGGGATGAGCACAGATACGCAGTATTTT,CASSFSAVAGMSTDTQYF,TRBV7-6,NA,NA,TRBJ2-3
TGTGCCAGCAGCTTAGAAGCGGGGGGGCGTTTAAATACGCAGTATTTT,CASSLEAGGRLNTQYF,TRBV7-2,NA,TRBD2,TRBJ2-3
TGTGCAAGTCGCCCTTTTCCCCGGCCCCGGACTGGAGACCGGTCTAACACCGGGGAGCTGTTTTTT,CASRPFPRPRTGDRSNTGELFF,TRBV12-2,once,NA,TRBJ2-2
TGCGCCAGCAGCCGCACAGGGGATGGTGGAAACACCATATATTTT,CASSRTGDGGNTIYF,TRBV5-1,NA,TRBD1,TRBJ1-3
TGTGCCAGCTCACCACCGTCAGGAGGGAGGACTGAAGCTTTCTTT,CASSPPSGGRTEAFF,TRBV18,NA,NA,TRBJ1-1
TGTGCCTGGAGTGGTACAGGGACCAGCACAGATACGCAGTATTTT,CAWSGTGTSTDTQYF,TRBV30,NA,NA,TRBJ2-3
TGTGCCAGTAGTCCGCGGGACAGTAGGAGGGACACTGAAGCTTTCTTT,CASSPRDSRRDTEAFF,TRBV19,NA,TRBD1,TRBJ1-1
TGCAGCGTAGCCGGGTCTGCAACTAATGAAAAACTGTTTTTT,CSVAGSATNEKLFF,TRBV29-1,NA,NA,TRBJ1-4
TGTGCCAGCAGCCAGGGGGTCTCCTATGGCTACACCTTC,CASSQGVSYGYTF,TRBV7-2,once,TRBD1,TRBJ1-2
TGTGCCAGCACCGAAAGGGGAAAAGGTGGTTCTGGCTATGGCTACACCTTC,CASTERGKGGSGYGYTF,TRBV2,NA,NA,TRBJ1-2
TGTGCCAGCTTAGAGACAGGGGGCAAATACGAGCAGTACTTC,CASLETGGKYEQYF,TRBV13,once,TRBD1,TRBJ2-7
TGCAGCGCTACCGCGGGGCGGGCCTACAATGAGCAGTTCTTC,CSATAGRAYNEQFF,TRBV29-1,once,NA,TRBJ2-1
TGTGCCAGCAGTTTAGAGGCCGGGACTAGCGGGAGCGGGGAGCTGTTTTTT,CASSLEAGTSGSGELFF,TRBV27,NA,TRBD2,TRBJ2-2
TGTGCCAGCAGCCCCAAGGGACAGCCCCCCTACGAGCAGTACTTC,CASSPKGQPPYEQYF,TRBV27,NA,TRBD1,TRBJ2-7
TGTGCCAGCAGCCCAGGGACTAGTGAAACTGAGACCCAGTACTTC,CASSPGTSETETQYF,TRBV5-8,NA,TRBD2,TRBJ2-5
TGCAGCGTTATAGGGGGGGCGGGTGGAAACACCATATATTTT,CSVIGGAGGNTIYF,TRBV29-1,NA,NA,TRBJ1-3
TGTGCCAGCAGCTTCAGAGGAGGGGTGAACTCACCCCTCCACTTT,CASSFRGGVNSPLHF,TRBV5-6,NA,NA,TRBJ1-6
TGTGCCAGCAGCCAAGCAGGGGACCTTAACACTGAAGCTTTCTTT,CASSQAGDLNTEAFF,TRBV4-2,NA,NA,TRBJ1-1
TGTGCCAGCAGCCCCCGACGACAGGCGATGAACACCGGGGAGCTGTTTTTT,CASSPRRQAMNTGELFF,TRBV7-2,NA,NA,TRBJ2-2
TGTGCCAGCAGCTTGGGCGGACAGGGGGTCTACGAGCAGTACTTC,CASSLGGQGVYEQYF,TRBV5-5,few,TRBD1,TRBJ2-7
TGCGCCAGCAGCCCCGGAGGACAGGGGAAATGGGCGCAGTTCTTC,CASSPGGQGKWAQFF,TRBV5-1,NA,TRBD1,TRBJ2-1
TGTGCCAGCAGTGAAGCGGGACTTTGGACGGCCCAGCCCCAGCATTTT,CASSEAGLWTAQPQHF,TRBV6-1,NA,NA,TRBJ1-5
TGCGCCAGCAGCCAAGAACCCAGAAATCAGCCCCAGCATTTT,CASSQEPRNQPQHF,TRBV4-3,NA,NA,TRBJ1-5
TGTGCCTGGCGGACACGATATTCACCCCTCCACTTT,CAWRTRYSPLHF,TRBV30,NA,NA,TRBJ1-6
TGTGCCAGTAGTATTAGGACAGGGGGCAGGGATACGCAGTATTTT,CASSIRTGGRDTQYF,TRBV19,NA,TRBD1,TRBJ2-3
TGTGCCACCAGCAGGCCAGTAAATTCACCCCTCCACTTT,CATSRPVNSPLHF,TRBV15,NA,NA,TRBJ1-6
TGCGCCAGCAGTCAATGCCCCGCGGGAACGATCAATGAGCAGTTCTTC,CASSQCPAGTINEQFF,TRBV23-1,NA,NA,TRBJ2-1
TGTGCCAGCAGCTTATTTACGGGACAGTGGACAGATACGCAGTATTTT,CASSLFTGQWTDTQYF,TRBV7-9,NA,TRBD1,TRBJ2-3
TGTGCCAGCAGTTACGATGCCGGGGGGGCCTACGAGCAGTACTTC,CASSYDAGGAYEQYF,TRBV6-5,NA,TRBD2,TRBJ2-7
TGTGCCAGCAGCGTAGGGGGGGGAACGGACTACGAGCAGTACTTC,CASSVGGGTDYEQYF,TRBV9,NA,TRBD2,TRBJ2-7
TGTGCCAGCAGTAAAAACAGGGGGGCCTACGAGCAGTACTTC,CASSKNRGAYEQYF,TRBV6-5,NA,TRBD1,TRBJ2-7
TGTGCCAGCAGTTTCTCCAACAGGGGCAATCAGCCCCAGCATTTT,CASSFSNRGNQPQHF,TRBV27,few,NA,TRBJ1-5
TGTGCCAGCAGCCCATTCCCGGGTGGAAACACCATATATTTT,CASSPFPGGNTIYF,TRBV5-5,NA,NA,TRBJ1-3
TGTGCCAGCTCACCACAAACCCCGGGTCAGACCCAGTACTTC,CASSPQTPGQTQYF,TRBV18,NA,NA,TRBJ2-5
TGTGCCAGCAGTTACTCGACTGGCGGGGGGGCCAATGAGCAGTTCTTC,CASSYSTGGGANEQFF,TRBV6-6,NA,TRBD2,TRBJ2-1
TGTGCCAGCAGCCAAGGCTCCTTGGGACAGGGGAACACTGAAGCTTTCTTT,CASSQGSLGQGNTEAFF,TRBV4-2,NA,TRBD1,TRBJ1-1
TGCGCCAGCAGCCAAATTGGACAGGCTTATGGCTACACCTTC,CASSQIGQAYGYTF,TRBV4-3,NA,TRBD1,TRBJ1-2
TGTGCCAGCGGCCAGAATTTAAACATTCAGTACTTC,CASGQNLNIQYF,TRBV11-2,NA,NA,TRBJ2-4
TGCGCCAGCGTCCTCAGGGGGTCGGGCACTGAAGCTTTCTTT,CASVLRGSGTEAFF,TRBV5-1,few,TRBD1,TRBJ1-1
TGTGCCAGCAGTTCCGACAGAGGTAGCAATCAGCCCCAGCATTTT,CASSSDRGSNQPQHF,TRBV4-2,NA,NA,TRBJ1-5
TGTGCCAGCAGCCCGAGCGGTTATGGGGCCGGGGAGCTGTTTTTT,CASSPSGYGAGELFF,TRBV7-3,NA,NA,TRBJ2-2
TGTGCCAGCAGCTTCAGCTCTGGGGCCAACGTCCTGACTTTC,CASSFSSGANVLTF,TRBV7-2,NA,NA,TRBJ2-6
TGTGCCAGCAGCATGACAGGGCCCAATCAGCCCCAGCATTTT,CASSMTGPNQPQHF,TRBV7-2,once,TRBD1,TRBJ1-5
TGTGCCAGCAGCTTAGATTCGGGGAACAATCAGCCCCAGCATTTT,CASSLDSGNNQPQHF,TRBV7-9,NA,NA,TRBJ1-5
TGTGCCTCGTCGGCCCGCCGAGGAGGCAATCAGCCCCAGCATTTT,CASSARRGGNQPQHF,TRBV6-5,NA,NA,TRBJ1-5
TGTGCCAGCAGCTTAGGACTAGCCACAGATACGCAGTATTTT,CASSLGLATDTQYF,TRBV7-6,NA,TRBD2,TRBJ2-3
TGTGCCAGCAGCCTCGACCCCGACAGGAATGAGCAGTTCTTC,CASSLDPDRNEQFF,TRBV9,once,NA,TRBJ2-1
TGCGCCAGCAGCCAAGATAGGGGGACAGAAGCTTTCTTT,CASSQDRGTEAFF,TRBV4-3,NA,NA,TRBJ1-1
TGTGCCAGCAGCCCAAGGGGGCAGGGGACCCAGTACTTC,CASSPRGQGTQYF,TRBV7-3,NA,TRBD1,TRBJ2-5
TGTGCCAGCAGCTTGAGGGGGGGCCGGACAGATACGCAGTATTTT,CASSLRGGRTDTQYF,TRBV5-4,once,NA,TRBJ2-3
TGCAGCGCACTAGTCCATGAGCAGTTCTTC,CSALVHEQFF,TRBV29-1,NA,NA,TRBJ2-1